This passage covers 11 T cell receptor beta chains from one sample sequenced in a study of shared clonotypes between healthy human individuals. The method was immunoSEQ multiplex PCR; TCRdb's version includes in-frame clones alone and lacks a portion of them. The top ten hold about 1% of the sample, which has about 1.4 million clones, around 97% seen once. Sequencing was carried out using naive CD4+ T cells sorted from blood. The subset was: CD45RA+ positively selected. The origin of the receptors is a man aged 25-45 years in good health.

The chain joins TRBV5-4 to TRBJ1-4; maybe TRBD1 (6 bases). CDR1 and CDR2 (germline): SGHNT, YYREEE (reference sequence). This CDR3 comprises 13 residues. Between the trimmed V and J ends, which lost 0 bases and 7 bases, there was a span of 7 bases. Here the CDR3 DNA reads TGTGCCAGCAGCTTGGACAGGGTTGAAAAACTGTTTTTT. This sequence encodes CASSLDRVEKLFF.

The rearrangement joins TRBV4-2 to TRBJ2-2; D is uncertain. CDR1 LGHNA and CDR2 YNFKEQ come from the germline V gene. The CDR3 runs to 17 residues. Trimming took off 0 bases at V and 6 bases at J, with 17 bases between the two ends. Here the CDR3 DNA reads TGTGCCAGCAGCCAAGATCGGAACTTAGCAGGACCCGGGGAGCTGTTTTTT. Amino acid sequence: CASSQDRNLAGPGELFF.

The J gene is TRBJ2-7, the V gene TRBV27; 8 bases are a match to TRBD1. Germline CDR1 is MNHEY and CDR2 is SMNVEV (reference sequence). The V segment lost 1 base and the J segment 4 bases; nucleotides outside the gene matches: 6. The CDR3 is 15 residues long. The CDR3 DNA sequence: TGTGCCAGCAGTTTATATTTGGACAGGGTGTACGAGCAGTACTTC. It codes for CASSLYLDRVYEQYF.

The chain links TRBV6-1 to TRBJ1-4; a weak D match, TRBD1 (6 bases). CDR1 MNHNS and CDR2 SASEGT come from the germline V gene. V was shortened by 2 bases and J by 7 bases, with 14 bases between the two germline ends. The CDR3 totals 15 residues. CDR3 loop: CASSELGRGSEKLFF. Here the CDR3 DNA reads TGTGCCAGCAGTGAACTGGGCAGGGGTTCTGAAAAACTGTTTTTT.

This clone was recorded only once. The V call is TRBV25-1, the J call TRBJ2-3; tentatively, D is TRBD1 or TRBD2 (6 bases each). Germline V lookup: CDR1 MGHDK, CDR2 SYGVNS. The CDR3 extends over 15 amino acids. Trimming cost V 8 bases and J 0 bases, with 15 bases left between them. The CDR3 region is CASSRWGASTDTQYF. CDR3 DNA: TGTGCCAGCTCCAGGTGGGGGGCTAGCACAGATACGCAGTATTTT. Supplemented by reference TRBV25-1 and TRBJ2-3, the full variable domain reads EADIYQTPRYLVIGTGKKITLECSQTMGHDKMYWYQQDPGMELHLIHYSYGVNSTEKGDLSSESTVSRIRTEHFPLTLESARPSHTSQYLCASSRWGASTDTQYFGPGTRLTVL.

Concerning this clone itself: At the DNA level, this CDR3 is encoded by other sequences in the same sample as well. This chain joins TRBV28 and TRBJ2-7; D gene uncertain. V was trimmed by 4 bases and J by 4 bases, leaving 8 bases between them. CDR1 is MDHEN and CDR2 is SYDVKM in the germline V gene. The CDR3 loop spans 12 amino acids. CDR3 sequence: CASSSAVYEQYF. The CDR3 nucleotides read TGTGCCAGCAGTTCCGCCGTATACGAGCAGTACTTC.

This chain uses TRBV4-2 with TRBJ2-7, with a weak D call TRBD2 (6 bases). The V end was cut by 5 bases, the J end by 5 bases, with 16 bases between. Germline V gene data show CDR1 as LGHNA and CDR2 as YNFKEQ. This CDR3 comprises 14 residues. CDR3 protein: CASSTLALDDEQYF. The CDR3 DNA follows: TGTGCCAGCAGCACTCTAGCGCTGGACGACGAGCAGTACTTC.

The chain combines TRBV5-6 with TRBJ2-1, with TRBD2 matching over 14 bases. V was pared by 3 bases and J by 7 bases, with 3 bases of the junction left unmatched. The CDR3 is 15 amino acids. Germline values: CDR1 SGHDT, CDR2 YYEEEE. CDR3 sequence reads: CASSSRLAGGNEQFF. The CDR3 nucleotides read TGTGCCAGCAGCTCCCGACTAGCGGGAGGGAATGAGCAGTTCTTC.

This rearrangement joins TRBV27 to TRBJ1-1; 7 bases line up with TRBD1. In germline, CDR1 is MNHEY, CDR2 SMNVEV (reference sequence). J gave up 4 bases and V 2 bases, and 4 bases lay outside the gene matches. CDR3 size: 14 residues. The CDR3 spells CASSLNGQVTEAFF. The CDR3 nucleotides are TGTGCCAGCAGTTTAAATGGACAGGTCACTGAAGCTTTCTTT.

The rearrangement uses TRBV7-9 and TRBJ2-7, with D unresolved. The CDR3 is made up of 16 amino acids. V was shortened by 1 base and J by 0 bases, with 13 bases between the two germline ends. Germline values: CDR1 SEHNR, CDR2 FQNEAQ (reference sequence). The chain's CDR3 is CASSLESSVPSYEQYF. CDR3 nucleotides: TGTGCCAGCAGCTTAGAGTCCTCTGTACCCTCCTACGAGCAGTACTTC.

This clone was observed a single time. The rearrangement joins TRBV9 to TRBJ1-4, with D possibly being TRBD1 (6 bases). The CDR3 covers 15 residues. V lost 4 bases to trimming and J lost 3 bases, with 13 bases between them. The germline V gene has CDR1 SGDLS and CDR2 YYNGEE. The CDR3 is CASSPRGAANEKLFF. The CDR3 DNA reads as TGTGCCAGCAGCCCTCGGGGGGCGGCTAATGAAAAACTGTTTTTT.